These 27 T cell receptor beta chains originate from one sample sequenced in a study of cytomegalovirus exposure and HLA in healthy donors. The PCR was carried out with 60 Vbeta primers and 13 Jbeta primers. The method was immunoSEQ multiplex PCR; TCRdb's version includes in-frame clones alone and lacks a portion of them. There are tens of thousands of clones in the sample, with around 1.1% held by the top ten. Sample: PBMCs. The receptors derive from a woman in her twenties or thirties in good health and CMV-seronegative.

The V and J genes are TRBV11-1 and TRBJ2-2; D remains ambiguous. The germline V gene has CDR1 SGHAT and CDR2 FQDESV (reference sequence). V lost 3 bases and J 2 bases, leaving 4 bases between the germline ends. The CDR3 is 13 amino acids. CDR3: CASSFQNTGELFF. CDR3 DNA sequence: TGTGCCAGCAGCTTCCAAAACACCGGGGAGCTGTTTTTT.

The rearrangement joins TRBV19 to TRBJ1-2, with D possibly being TRBD1 (5 bases). V shed 4 bases and J shed 0 bases, with 12 bases lying between them. This CDR3 contains 15 residues. Germline V gene data show CDR1 as LNHDA and CDR2 as SQIVND (reference sequence). As DNA, the CDR3 is TGTGCCAGTAGTACCCATGGGACTCCTAACTATGGCTACACCTTC. It translates to CASSTHGTPNYGYTF.

The rearrangement joins TRBV6-5 to TRBJ1-1; D gene unclear. There are 14 residues in the CDR3. Deletions cut 6 bases from V and 1 base from J, with 12 bases between. Germline-derived CDR1 and CDR2 are MNHEY and SVGAGI. CDR3 DNA sequence: TGTGCCAGCAGGTTCACAGAAAGGAACACTGAAGCTTTCTTT. It is translated as CASRFTERNTEAFF.

The CDR3 DNA reads as TGTGCCAGCAGCTTAGCGTCTCGGGCGGGAGGGCTGTACTTC. It is translated as CASSLASRAGGLYF. The chain is built from TRBV7-9 and TRBJ2-7; TRBD2 agrees at 9 bases. The CDR3 extends over 14 amino acids. V dropped 0 bases and J dropped 12; count of bases not matched to a gene: 9. The germline V gene encodes CDR1 SEHNR and CDR2 FQNEAQ (reference sequence). The complete variable domain, with remaining parts taken from reference TRBV7-9 and TRBJ2-7, reads DTGVSQNPRHKITKRGQNVTFRCDPISEHNRLYWYRQTLGQGPEFLTYFQNEAQLEKSRLLSDRFSAERPKGSFSTLEIQRTEQGDSAMYLCASSLASRAGGLYFGPGTRLTVT.

This chain joins TRBV7-8 and TRBJ1-1, with a tentative D call TRBD1 (5 bases). This CDR3 comprises 16 residues. Per germline, CDR1 SGHVS and CDR2 FQNEAQ. Trimming took 5 bases from V and 0 from J, leaving 16 bases between them. In DNA, the CDR3 is TGTGCCAGCAGCCAGGGCCACGCAGGAGTGAACACTGAAGCTTTCTTT. It codes for CASSQGHAGVNTEAFF.

The chain has TRBV2 and TRBJ1-2, with 7 nucleotides matching TRBD1. Germline V gene data show CDR1 as SNHLY and CDR2 as FYNNEI. The CDR3 contains 13 residues. The J segment lost 5 bases and the V segment lost 4 bases, leaving 4 bases of the junction unmatched. DNA for the CDR3: TGTGCCAGCAGTGGGGACAGCAAATATGGCTACACCTTC. Encoded protein: CASSGDSKYGYTF.

The V gene is TRBV7-9, the J gene TRBJ2-2; TRBD2 matches at 12 bases. This CDR3 contains 17 residues. V shed 3 bases, J shed 3 bases, and the junction held 5 bases outside the gene matches. Germline V gives CDR1 SEHNR, CDR2 FQNEAQ (reference sequence). CDR3 residues: CASSFPSGGADTGELFF. The CDR3 DNA sequence: TGTGCCAGCAGCTTTCCTAGCGGGGGGGCCGACACCGGGGAGCTGTTTTTT.

V is TRBV30 and J is TRBJ1-1; the D gene is possibly TRBD1 (6 bases). CDR3 size: 13 residues. Trimming stripped 3 bases from V and 1 base from J, with 9 bases between. Germline values: CDR1 GTSNPN, CDR2 SVGIG (reference sequence). CDR3 amino acids: CAWRQGSNTEAFF. CDR3 in DNA: TGTGCCTGGAGGCAGGGGTCGAACACTGAAGCTTTCTTT.

This sequence joins TRBV6-1 and TRBJ1-5, with D tentatively TRBD1 (6 bases). The CDR3 loop spans 15 amino acids. Trimming took off 9 bases at V and 2 bases at J, with 17 bases between the two ends. Per the germline V gene, CDR1 is MNHNS and CDR2 is SASEGT. The chain's CDR3 is CASLPWTDGNQPQHF. The DNA for the CDR3 is TGTGCCAGTCTCCCCTGGACAGACGGCAATCAGCCCCAGCATTTT.

V gene TRBV27 combines with J gene TRBJ1-5; D unclear. V gave up 4 bases and J gave up 7 bases, with 11 bases separating them. Germline loops: CDR1 MNHEY, CDR2 SMNVEV (reference sequence). The CDR3 has 13 amino acids. This CDR3 reads CASSWGVGQPQHF. CDR3 coding DNA: TGTGCCAGCAGTTGGGGAGTTGGGCAGCCCCAGCATTTT.

The chain carries TRBV5-1 and TRBJ1-4, with 9 bases identical to TRBD1. Germline lookup yields CDR1 SGHRS and CDR2 YFSETQ. V lost 7 bases to trimming and J lost 0 bases; unmatched junction nucleotides: 7. CDR3 length: 16 residues. The CDR3 sequence: CASHRGRLSTNEKLFF. The CDR3 region has the DNA TGCGCCAGCCACAGGGGGCGATTGTCAACTAATGAAAAACTGTTTTTT.

J is TRBJ1-1 and V is TRBV7-9; a weak D match, TRBD1 (5 bases). Germline CDR1 is SEHNR and CDR2 is FQNEAQ (reference sequence). The V and J ends lost 8 bases and 6 bases respectively, with 22 bases between them. The CDR3 totals 15 residues. The CDR3 sequence is CASGGDAAPRAEAFF. The CDR3 DNA is TGTGCCAGCGGAGGGGACGCGGCCCCGCGGGCTGAAGCTTTCTTT.

The chain couples TRBV19 to TRBJ1-5; D uncertain. This CDR3 has 12 residues. V lost 3 bases and J 5 bases, leaving 5 bases between the germline ends. Germline V gene data show CDR1 as LNHDA and CDR2 as SQIVND (reference sequence). The CDR3 nucleotides read TGTGCCAGTAGTATTATTGATCAGCCCCAGCATTTT. It encodes CASSIIDQPQHF.

The chain employs TRBV30 and TRBJ2-7; TRBD1 matches 9 bases. With V trimmed by 2 bases and J by 6 bases, 11 bases remained unmatched. Germline V lookup: CDR1 GTSNPN, CDR2 SVGIG (reference sequence). This CDR3 spans 15 amino acids. The CDR3 DNA reads TGTGCCTGGAGTACCAGTGGGACAGGGTCTGGCGAGCAGTACTTC. Translating it yields CAWSTSGTGSGEQYF. The entire variable domain, with the rest obtained from reference TRBV30 and TRBJ2-7, is as follows: SQTIHQWPATLVQPVGSPLSLECTVEGTSNPNLYWYRQAAGRGLQLLFYSVGIGQISSEVPQNLSASRPQDRQFILSSKKLLLSDSGFYLCAWSTSGTGSGEQYFGPGTRLTVT.

The chain joins TRBV28 to TRBJ1-6; the match to TRBD1 covers 7 bases. With 6 bases clipped from V and 6 bases from J, the junction kept 5 bases outside the gene matches. The germline gives CDR1 MDHEN, CDR2 SYDVKM. This CDR3 contains 14 residues. DNA for the CDR3: TGTGCCAGCAGAATCGACAGGGTTAATTCACCCCTCCACTTT. It is translated as CASRIDRVNSPLHF.

This sequence joins TRBV19 and TRBJ1-5; D gene unclear. V lost 3 bases and J lost 1, with 19 bases in between. The length of the CDR3 is 18 residues. Germline CDR1 and CDR2: LNHDA and SQIVND (reference sequence). The CDR3: CASSIMFASVTSNQPQHF. The CDR3 DNA follows: TGTGCCAGTAGTATTATGTTTGCGAGCGTAACCAGCAATCAGCCCCAGCATTTT.

The rearrangement links TRBV6-5 to TRBJ2-7; no clear D. The CDR3 has 13 amino acids. V lost 0 bases and J lost 2, with 5 bases in between. Germline CDR1 and CDR2: MNHEY and SVGAGI. The DNA for the CDR3 is TGTGCCAGCAGTTACTCGAGCGCCTACGAGCAGTACTTC. This translates into CASSYSSAYEQYF.

The chain links TRBV30 to TRBJ2-3, with 8 bases identical to TRBD1. Germline V lookup: CDR1 GTSNPN, CDR2 SVGIG (reference sequence). The CDR3 sequence is 17 residues long. The ends lost 1 base at V and 1 base at J; junction bases unmatched: 10. CDR3 loop: CAWSGGSGGQGTDTQYF. The DNA of the CDR3 is TGTGCCTGGAGTGGGGGCTCAGGGGGCCAGGGCACAGATACGCAGTATTTT.

CDR3 coding DNA: TGTGCCAGCAGGGGACAGGGGGGTTCGAACACTGAAGCTTTCTTT. Translated, it gives CASRGQGGSNTEAFF. V gene TRBV7-9 combines with J gene TRBJ1-1; 11 bases are shared with TRBD1. This CDR3 comprises 15 residues. The V and J ends lost 6 bases and 1 base, in that order; junction bases with no gene match: 4. Per germline, CDR1 SEHNR and CDR2 FQNEAQ (reference sequence).

The rearrangement joins TRBV19 to TRBJ1-5; TRBD1 agrees at 9 bases. J lost 5 bases, V lost 2 bases, and 4 bases had no gene match. The CDR3 contains 15 residues. Germline V gives CDR1 LNHDA, CDR2 SQIVND (reference sequence). CDR3 protein: CASSIRGQGHQPQHF. CDR3 nucleotides: TGTGCCAGTAGTATAAGGGGACAGGGACATCAGCCCCAGCATTTT.

The chain uses TRBV10-1 and TRBJ2-2; 9 bases line up with TRBD1. Looked up from germline, CDR1 is WNHNN and CDR2 is SYGVQD (reference sequence). The V gene end was trimmed by 3 bases and the J gene end by 6 bases; junction bases not matched to a gene: 8. This CDR3 has 16 residues. CDR3: CASSEGGTGRAGELFF. The CDR3 DNA follows: TGCGCCAGCAGTGAAGGAGGGACAGGGAGGGCCGGGGAGCTGTTTTTT.

The chain is built from TRBV30 and TRBJ2-3; D is perhaps TRBD1 (5 bases). Trimming took off 7 bases at V and 0 bases at J, with 11 bases between the two ends. CDR1 is GTSNPN, CDR2 SVGIG, per germline (reference sequence). The CDR3 has 13 amino acids. CDR3 DNA: TGTGCCTCTTCAGGGCTGAGCACAGATACGCAGTATTTT. This sequence encodes CASSGLSTDTQYF.

V and J are TRBV7-9 and TRBJ1-2, with D perhaps matching TRBD1 (5 bases). CDR3 length: 13 residues. V was trimmed by 5 bases and J by 3 bases, leaving 10 bases between them. CDR1 and CDR2 from the germline V gene are SEHNR and FQNEAQ (reference sequence). The DNA for the CDR3 is TGTGCCAGCAGCGATGACAGCTACTATGGCTACACCTTC. It specifies CASSDDSYYGYTF.

V gene TRBV18 combines with J gene TRBJ1-2; D might be TRBD1 (5 bases). The CDR3 runs 13 residues. The V end lost 5 bases, the J end lost 2 bases, and 9 bases lay between the germline ends. Germline V gene sequence: CDR1 KGHSH, CDR2 LQKENI. CDR3 loop: CASSTDRNYGYTF. The CDR3 nucleotides read TGTGCCAGCTCAACAGACAGAAACTATGGCTACACCTTC.

The V gene is TRBV30, the J gene TRBJ2-3; TRBD2 might be the D (5 bases). This CDR3 spans 14 amino acids. V lost 4 bases and J lost 0, with 11 bases in between. Germline loops: CDR1 GTSNPN, CDR2 SVGIG (reference sequence). CDR3 protein: CAWTRGLSTDTQYF. CDR3 sequence (DNA): TGTGCCTGGACGAGAGGGCTTAGCACAGATACGCAGTATTTT.

This chain joins TRBV4-1 and TRBJ1-4; 7 bases agree with TRBD1. The CDR3 is 18 amino acids. V was pared by 0 bases and J by 10 bases, with 17 bases of the junction left unmatched. Germline V gene data show CDR1 as MGHRA and CDR2 as YSYEKL. The CDR3, as DNA: TGCGCCAGCAGCCAAGAACCCCTTGGAGGGGGCGCCAGGGGAAAACTGTTTTTT. This gives the protein CASSQEPLGGGARGKLFF.

This chain uses TRBV4-1 with TRBJ2-1, with 7 positions matching TRBD1. The CDR3 spans 16 residues. Germline CDR1 reads MGHRA; CDR2 reads YSYEKL. Trimming at V came to 0 bases and at J to 9 bases, leaving 11 bases not matched to a gene. The CDR3 coding sequence is TGCGCCAGCAGCCAAGATGTGGGGACAGTAGTAGGTGAGCAGTTCTTC. Translation: CASSQDVGTVVGEQFF.